Here is one T cell receptor (beta chain) with its context. Its antigen is currently unknown. The study sampled nominally healthy donors, though unrecorded immune exposures were likely. This sample was taken from a study of cytomegalovirus exposure and HLA in healthy donors. Findings and caveats of the study: TCR beta sequences reportedly predicted most subjects' HLA-A and HLA-B alleles accurately. In an earlier analysis, about 87% or about 30%: the productive usage of most TCR beta V segments.

Germline CDR1 reads LNHDA; CDR2 reads SQIVND (reference sequence). CDR3 length: 14 residues. 13 Jbeta primers and 60 Vbeta primers were used for the PCR. Measured with immunoSEQ multiplex PCR; TCRdb has only the in-frame clones, and not every one. The data hold about 120,000 clones, with roughly 72% observed a single time. The sample consisted of PBMCs. The receptor was derived from a middle-aged woman in good health and CMV-seropositive. The V gene is TRBV19, the J gene TRBJ2-5; D gene uncertain. The J call is in doubt because the DNA end fits TRBJ2-7 better. The chain's CDR3 is CASSIARSSYEQYF. In DNA, the CDR3 is TGTGCCAGTAGTATAGCTAGGAGCTCCTACGAGCAGTACTTC.